This TCR beta chain was observed in a study of cytomegalovirus exposure and HLA in healthy donors. Findings and limits, study-wide: DRB1 showed the most TCR associations and HLA-C the fewest in a later analysis, as rates varied by HLA locus. The study put about 180 TCR beta chains on its list as cytomegalovirus-associated. The classifier was said to identify cytomegalovirus status with high specificity and sensitivity.

Amplification used 60 Vbeta primers and 13 Jbeta primers. The repertoire was sequenced with immunoSEQ multiplex PCR; TCRdb's copy has only in-frame clones and lacks some. Of more than 100,000 clones listed, 65% to 75% are singletons. To note about this clone: Its antigen remains unidentified. A read error may account for a junction end that differs from germline.

All the people who gave samples were healthy bone marrow donors. The CDR3 sequence is 14 residues long. Germline V lookup: CDR1 MNHEY, CDR2 SVGAGI. Sequencing was performed on PBMCs. The receptor's source is a woman aged 45 to 65 in good health and CMV-seropositive. The gene calls are TRBV6-5 and TRBJ1-2, with TRBD1 identical over 10 bases. The CDR3 sequence is CASSYRDRGGGYPF. In DNA form, the CDR3 reads TGTGCCAGCAGTTACAGGGACAGGGGCGGTGGCTACCCCTTC.